This T cell receptor beta chain came from a study of blood T cell repertoires in COVID-19. Measured with immunoSEQ multiplex PCR; TCRdb has only the in-frame clones, and not every one. The data show more than 150,000 clones, with over 75% seen just once and more than 9.5% held by the top ten. The V gene's germline CDR1 is MNHEY and CDR2 SMNVEV (reference sequence). V lost 3 bases and J 6 bases, leaving 6 bases between the germline ends. The CDR3 length is 13 residues. Comment on this clone: The sample carries other DNA sequences with the same CDR3.

The clonotype originates from a man aged 50-60 years who had recovered from COVID-19. Sequencing input: PBMCs or T cells enriched from blood (not recorded which). The chain joins TRBV27 to TRBJ1-6; D ambiguous. The CDR3 DNA reads as TGTGCCAGCAGTTTCGGGGTTAATTCACCCCTCCACTTT. Protein product: CASSFGVNSPLHF.